This T cell receptor beta chain emerged from a study of cytomegalovirus exposure and HLA in healthy donors. Study results and limitations: Highly shared variants forming one cluster were likely a sequencing artifact. Associated with cytomegalovirus, according to the listing, were 170 or so TCR beta chains.

The primer mix had 60 Vbeta and 13 Jbeta primers. TCRdb's copy holds only in-frame clones and misses some; the assay was immunoSEQ multiplex PCR. The sample yields over 150,000 clones, roughly 80% seen once. Among the donors, all were healthy bone marrow donors. Concerning this clone: The antigen remains undetermined.

Looked up from germline, CDR1 is ENHRY and CDR2 is SYGVKD. V lost 6 bases, J lost 1 base, and 15 bases lay in between. This CDR3 region has 15 residues. The gene calls are TRBV10-3 and TRBJ1-2; D is possibly TRBD1 (5 bases). Sequenced sample: PBMCs. This clonotype was obtained from a man aged 25-45 years in good health and CMV-seropositive. This CDR3 reads CAIRAEAGNNYGYTF. The DNA of the CDR3 is TGTGCCATCAGGGCCGAGGCAGGGAATAACTATGGCTACACCTTC.